The 26 T cell receptor beta chains presented below share a single source sample, sequenced in a study of cytomegalovirus exposure and HLA in healthy donors. The data were produced by immunoSEQ multiplex PCR, yet TCRdb's version contains in-frame clones alone and is incomplete. The data show about 250,000 clones, roughly 87% seen once. The source material was PBMCs. Receptor source: a man aged 18 to 29 in good health and CMV-seropositive.

The CDR3 loop reads CASSKTGDLGYGYTF. Written as DNA, the CDR3 is TGTGCCAGCAGTAAAACAGGGGATCTTGGGTATGGCTACACCTTC. The chain couples TRBV25-1 to TRBJ1-2; 7 bases are shared with TRBD1. The V segment lost 5 bases and the J segment 5 bases; nucleotides outside the gene matches: 11. The CDR3 totals 15 residues. The V gene's germline CDR1 is MGHDK and CDR2 SYGVNS.

The genes are TRBV6-5 and TRBJ1-2, with 8 positions matching TRBD1. This CDR3 comprises 15 residues. The V gene end was trimmed by 2 bases and the J gene end by 7 bases; junction bases not matched to a gene: 9. CDR1 MNHEY and CDR2 SVGAGI come from the germline V gene. The CDR3: CASSYLDRGESGYTF. The CDR3 bases are TGTGCCAGCAGTTACCTCGACAGGGGCGAGAGTGGCTACACCTTC.

The chain has TRBV5-1 and TRBJ2-1; 11 bases match TRBD2. The germline CDR1 and CDR2 sequences are SGHRS and YFSETQ. The junction had 7 bases not matched to a gene; V was cut back by 2 bases and J by 12 bases. The CDR3 is made up of 14 amino acids. The CDR3 is CASSFGTSGSGQFF. CDR3 in DNA: TGCGCCAGCAGCTTCGGGACTAGCGGAAGTGGGCAGTTCTTC. The complete variable domain, with remaining parts taken from reference TRBV5-1 and TRBJ2-1, reads KAGVTQTPRYLIKTRGQQVTLSCSPISGHRSVSWYQQTPGQGLQFLFEYFSETQRNKGNFPGRFSGRQFSNSRSEMNVSTLELGDSALYLCASSFGTSGSGQFFGPGTRLTVL.

Many counts were recorded for this clone. CDR3 region: CASSDAGQEAFF. The CDR3 DNA reads TGTGCCAGCAGTGATGCGGGACAAGAAGCTTTCTTT. This chain connects TRBV2 to TRBJ1-1, with D tentatively TRBD1 (6 bases). CDR1 is SNHLY, CDR2 FYNNEI, per germline. Trimming removed 3 bases at V and 8 bases at J, with 10 bases between. This CDR3 is 12 amino acids long.

The chain links TRBV27 to TRBJ2-1; 7 bases are a match to TRBD1. The CDR3 is made up of 15 amino acids. The germline gives CDR1 MNHEY, CDR2 SMNVEV (reference sequence). V shed 2 bases, J shed 3 bases, and the junction held 4 bases outside the gene matches. The CDR3 protein is CASSLQGVGYNEQFF. CDR3 DNA sequence: TGTGCCAGCAGTTTACAGGGGGTCGGCTACAATGAGCAGTTCTTC.

This chain links TRBV23-1 with TRBJ2-1; unclear D gene. TRBV23-1 is an open reading frame, and its role is uncertain. There are 14 residues in the CDR3. V was shortened by 1 base and J by 4 bases, with 8 bases between the two germline ends. Written as DNA, the CDR3 is TGCGCCAGCAGTCAATTAGCCTCATACAATGAGCAGTTCTTC. The encoded protein is CASSQLASYNEQFF.

The chain joins TRBV18 to TRBJ2-7; the D is unclear. The V end was cut by 4 bases, the J end by 2 bases, with 12 bases between. The CDR3 loop spans 14 amino acids. Looked up from germline, CDR1 is KGHSH and CDR2 is LQKENI. This chain's CDR3 is CASSQLQPPYEQYF. CDR3 sequence (DNA): TGTGCCAGCTCACAACTTCAGCCCCCCTACGAGCAGTACTTC.

Only one count was recorded for this clone. The chain links TRBV27 to TRBJ1-4, with a tentative D call TRBD1 (5 bases). V was trimmed by 1 base and J by 4 bases, leaving 16 bases between them. The V gene's germline CDR1 is MNHEY and CDR2 SMNVEV (reference sequence). The CDR3 covers 17 residues. CDR3 in DNA: TGTGCCAGCAGTTTATGGGGGGGTTTAGGGGATAATGAAAAACTGTTTTTT. Translated: CASSLWGGLGDNEKLFF.

The CDR3 coding sequence is TGCGCCAGCAGCCAATGGGTGACCCGTCGGGAGACCCAGTACTTC. It is translated as CASSQWVTRRETQYF. The chain is built from TRBV4-1 and TRBJ2-5; D uncertain. The CDR3 runs to 15 residues. Trimming pared 2 bases from V and 5 bases from J, leaving 15 bases between. Germline V gene lookup returns CDR1 MGHRA and CDR2 YSYEKL.

The J gene is TRBJ2-3, the V gene TRBV2; D is undetermined. Trimming cost V 4 bases and J 3 bases, with 5 bases left between them. Germline V CDR1 and CDR2: SNHLY, FYNNEI. There are 12 residues in the CDR3. DNA for the CDR3: TGTGCCAGCAGTGGCCATACAGATACGCAGTATTTT. This translates into CASSGHTDTQYF.

The genes are TRBV29-1 and TRBJ2-5; TRBD2 aligns across 8 bases. CDR3 length: 15 residues. Germline CDR1 and CDR2: SQVTM and ANQGSEA. With 1 base clipped from V and 4 bases from J, the junction kept 8 bases outside the gene matches. CDR3 residues: CSVEGPGGGGETQYF. CDR3 nucleotides: TGCAGCGTTGAAGGCCCCGGGGGGGGAGGAGAGACCCAGTACTTC.

This chain joins TRBV5-6 and TRBJ1-2; TRBD1 aligns across 8 bases. The length of the CDR3 is 16 residues. V shed 4 bases, J shed 4 bases, and the junction held 12 bases outside the gene matches. CDR1 is SGHDT, CDR2 YYEEEE, per germline. The CDR3 spells CASSDDRGYRFYGYTF. The CDR3 region has the DNA TGTGCCAGCAGCGATGACAGGGGTTATCGCTTCTATGGCTACACCTTC.

The chain recombines TRBV27 with TRBJ1-2; 8 bases line up with TRBD1. CDR1 is MNHEY, CDR2 SMNVEV, per germline (reference sequence). Unmatched junction bases numbered 9, after V lost 2 bases and J lost 4 bases. The CDR3 covers 16 residues. CDR3 protein: CASSLRGSGGAYGYTF. For the CDR3, the DNA is TGTGCCAGCAGTTTAAGAGGCTCAGGGGGCGCCTATGGCTACACCTTC.

V and J are TRBV11-2 and TRBJ2-3; D is unresolved. CDR1 and CDR2 (germline): SGHAT, FQNNGV. Between the trimmed V and J ends, which lost 1 base and 4 bases, there was a span of 6 bases. The CDR3 is 13 residues long. Here the CDR3 DNA reads TGTGCCAGCAGCTTAGTCTCCCCAGATACGCAGTATTTT. As protein: CASSLVSPDTQYF.

The chain is built from TRBV11-1 and TRBJ2-7, with a possible D match to TRBD1 (6 bases). Trimming stripped 7 bases from V and 1 base from J, with 11 bases between. This CDR3 is 13 amino acids long. Germline CDR1 reads SGHAT; CDR2 reads FQDESV (reference sequence). CDR3 sequence: CASTLDRSYEQYF. In DNA, the CDR3 is TGTGCCAGCACCTTGGACAGATCCTACGAGCAGTACTTC. Looking up the rest from reference TRBV11-1 and TRBJ2-7 gives the full variable domain: EAEVAQSPRYKITEKSQAVAFWCDPISGHATLYWYRQILGQGPELLVQFQDESVVDDSQLPKDRFSAERLKGVDSTLKIQPAELGDSAMYLCASTLDRSYEQYFGPGTRLTVT.

V usage is TRBV29-1 and J usage is TRBJ2-3; D call uncertain. V shed 4 bases and J shed 3 bases, with 8 bases lying between them. Germline CDR1 and CDR2: SQVTM and ANQGSEA. The CDR3 consists of 12 residues. The CDR3 DNA sequence: TGCAGCGTTGTGGGGTGGACAGATACGCAGTATTTT. This translates into CSVVGWTDTQYF.

J is TRBJ2-7 and V is TRBV5-1; no firm D call. The CDR3 consists of 14 residues. The V gene's germline CDR1 is SGHRS and CDR2 YFSETQ. V was cut by 0 bases and J by 4 bases, with 11 bases left in between. CDR3 residues: CASSLAVRKYEQYF. Written as DNA, the CDR3 is TGCGCCAGCAGCTTGGCGGTCAGGAAATACGAGCAGTACTTC.

The J gene is TRBJ2-1, the V gene TRBV4-3; 9 nucleotides agree with TRBD2. V lost 0 bases to trimming and J lost 7 bases; unmatched junction nucleotides: 10. This CDR3 has 17 residues. Germline assignment: CDR1 LGHNA and CDR2 YSLEER. CDR3 protein: CASSQDLPSGRRNEQFF. Written as DNA, the CDR3 is TGCGCCAGCAGCCAAGATTTGCCCAGCGGGAGGAGGAATGAGCAGTTCTTC.

The sample holds a few counts of this clone. The V and J genes are TRBV30 and TRBJ2-2; 7 bases agree with TRBD2. The germline gives CDR1 GTSNPN, CDR2 SVGIG (reference sequence). The CDR3 length is 13 residues. The V gene end was trimmed by 5 bases and the J gene end by 0 bases; junction bases not matched to a gene: 0. The CDR3 protein is CAWGLANTGELFF. CDR3 DNA sequence: TGTGCCTGGGGACTAGCGAACACCGGGGAGCTGTTTTTT.

This rearrangement joins TRBV7-9 to TRBJ2-7; TRBD1 is a possible D gene (5 bases). The CDR3 covers 14 residues. Germline assignment: CDR1 SEHNR and CDR2 FQNEAQ (reference sequence). Trimming stripped 6 bases from V and 3 bases from J, with 15 bases between. CDR3 amino acids: CASRDNKGYYEQYF. The CDR3 coding sequence is TGTGCCAGCAGGGACAACAAGGGGTACTACGAGCAGTACTTC.

To note about this clone: A read error may produce the germline difference seen at one junction end. The J gene is TRBJ1-5, the V gene TRBV6-1; D not certain. The CDR3 consists of 13 residues. Germline V gene data show CDR1 as MNHNS and CDR2 as SASEGT. The CDR3 bases are TGTGCCAGCAGAGAAGGGAGCAATCAGCCCCAGCATTTT. It translates to CASREGSNQPQHF.

This clone was observed once. J is TRBJ2-1 and V is TRBV6-6, with unresolved D. Germline CDR1 reads MNHNY; CDR2 reads SVGAGI (reference sequence). This CDR3 is built from 13 residues. The V end was cut by 3 bases, the J end by 8 bases, with 11 bases between. The CDR3 is CASSYAHLDEQFF. As DNA, the CDR3 is TGTGCCAGCAGTTATGCTCACTTGGATGAGCAGTTCTTC.

The gene calls are TRBV2 and TRBJ1-3; D is perhaps TRBD1 (5 bases). The CDR3 spans 15 residues. V was pared by 2 bases and J by 0 bases, with 8 bases between. Germline CDR1 reads SNHLY; CDR2 reads FYNNEI. In nucleotides, the CDR3 is TGTGCCAGCAGTGAAAAAGGGACCTCTGGAAACACCATATATTTT. This gives the protein CASSEKGTSGNTIYF.

The V gene is TRBV5-1, the J gene TRBJ1-1; D possibly corresponds to TRBD1 (5 bases). The CDR3 spans 13 residues. Germline CDR1 SGHRS, CDR2 YFSETQ. Trimming stripped 4 bases from V and 5 bases from J, with 12 bases between. Here the CDR3 DNA reads TGCGCCAGCAGCCCAATCAGGGAGACTGAAGCTTTCTTT. It specifies CASSPIRETEAFF.

V gene TRBV7-9 combines with J gene TRBJ2-7, with TRBD1 identical over 8 bases. The ends lost 5 bases at V and 5 bases at J; junction bases unmatched: 8. CDR3 length: 14 residues. Germline CDR1 reads SEHNR; CDR2 reads FQNEAQ (reference sequence). Here the CDR3 DNA reads TGTGCCAGCAGCACCCGACAGGGGACCCACGAGCAGTACTTC. This encodes CASSTRQGTHEQYF.

The J gene is TRBJ2-1, the V gene TRBV5-4; 12 positions match TRBD2. The V segment lost 3 bases and the J segment 7 bases; nucleotides outside the gene matches: 8. The CDR3 loop spans 16 amino acids. Germline V CDR1 and CDR2: SGHNT, YYREEE (reference sequence). DNA of the CDR3: TGTGCCAGCAGCTCTCGACTAGCGGGAGTCGGGAATGAGCAGTTCTTC. It is translated as CASSSRLAGVGNEQFF. The full variable domain, completed using reference TRBV5-4 and TRBJ2-1, is ETGVTQSPTHLIKTRGQQVTLRCSSQSGHNTVSWYQQALGQGPQFIFQYYREEENGRGNFPPRFSGLQFPNYSSELNVNALELDDSALYLCASSSRLAGVGNEQFFGPGTRLTVL.